A single sample is the source of the 21 T cell receptor beta chains below, sequenced in a study of T cell responses to AZD1222 COVID-19 vaccine. Data came from immunoSEQ multiplex PCR; TCRdb stores just in-frame clones and leaves some out. This sample has 150,000 to 250,000 clones; 80% to 95% occur once, and the top ten carry 3.4%. This material consisted of peripheral blood, taken 28 days after the second AZD1222 dose. These receptors originate from an adult who received the AZD1222 COVID-19 vaccine.

This chain connects TRBV5-1 to TRBJ2-7; D may be TRBD1 or TRBD2 (5 bases each). The germline gives CDR1 SGHRS, CDR2 YFSETQ. This CDR3 spans 15 amino acids. V lost 4 bases, J lost 5 bases, and 19 bases lay in between. CDR3 sequence (DNA): TGCGCCAGCAGCCCGGGGCCGAAGGGCTTGAACGAGCAGTACTTC. This translates into CASSPGPKGLNEQYF.

The V and J genes are TRBV6-1 and TRBJ1-2; no clear D gene. CDR3 length equals 15 residues. CDR1 and CDR2 from the germline V gene are MNHNS and SASEGT. V lost 2 bases, J lost 1 base, and 11 bases lay in between. The CDR3 nucleotides read TGTGCCAGCAGTGAATTGGTCAGCAATAACTATGGCTACACCTTC. This translates into CASSELVSNNYGYTF.

The chain uses TRBV3-1 (or the pseudogene TRBV3-2) and TRBJ2-5; 14 bases map to TRBD2. The V gene's germline CDR1 is LGHDT and CDR2 YNNKEL (reference sequence). V shed 4 bases and J 5 bases; nucleotides not matched to a gene: 3. The CDR3 covers 15 residues. The DNA for the CDR3 is TGTGCCAGCAGCCTGGGACTAGCGGGAGACGAGACCCAGTACTTC. Residues: CASSLGLAGDETQYF.

V gene TRBV2 combines with J gene TRBJ2-1, with 10 bases identical to TRBD2. The V and J ends lost 5 bases and 2 bases, in that order; junction bases with no gene match: 6. The CDR3 sequence is 16 residues long. Germline V gives CDR1 SNHLY, CDR2 FYNNEI. Here the CDR3 DNA reads TGTGCCAGCAGTACCCCTAGCGGGAGCCCCTACAATGAGCAGTTCTTC. Translation: CASSTPSGSPYNEQFF.

The chain carries TRBV18 and TRBJ1-6; no clear D. Trimming removed 2 bases from V and 7 bases from J, with 3 bases in between. The CDR3 has 12 amino acids. Germline V gives CDR1 KGHSH, CDR2 LQKENI. CDR3 loop: CASSPENSPLHF. DNA for the CDR3: TGTGCCAGCTCACCAGAGAATTCACCCCTCCACTTT.

The chain joins TRBV7-2 to TRBJ1-1; D uncertain. The CDR3 has 14 residues. The ends were cut back, 6 bases at V and 7 bases at J, with 18 bases in the middle. Germline CDR1 reads SGHTA; CDR2 reads FQGNSA. In DNA, the CDR3 is TGTGCCAGCAGTTTACGGACTGGGGAATTTGAAGCTTTCTTT. Residues: CASSLRTGEFEAFF.

In this sample, this clone turned up once. The chain employs TRBV2 and TRBJ1-6; D unclear. Germline V gives CDR1 SNHLY, CDR2 FYNNEI. This CDR3 has 13 residues. V shed 8 bases and J shed 7 bases, with 12 bases lying between them. The CDR3 sequence: CASSLTENSPLHF. The CDR3 DNA follows: TGTGCCAGCTCACTCACAGAGAATTCACCCCTCCACTTT.

In nucleotides, the CDR3 is TGTGCCAGCAGCCCAAACAGGGGATCTGGAAACACCATATATTTT. Its protein product is CASSPNRGSGNTIYF. The chain couples TRBV28 to TRBJ1-3, with 7 bases lining up with TRBD1. Germline V lookup: CDR1 MDHEN, CDR2 SYDVKM. V dropped 6 bases and J dropped 1; count of bases not matched to a gene: 6. CDR3 length: 15 residues. The full variable domain, in which reference TRBV28 and TRBJ1-3 provide the parts outside the CDR3, is DVKVTQSSRYLVKRTGEKVFLECVQDMDHENMFWYRQDPGLGLRLIYFSYDVKMKEKGDIPEGYSVSREKKERFSLILESASTNQTSMYLCASSPNRGSGNTIYFGEGSWLTVV.

This CDR3 is CASSLAHRINTGELFF. CDR3 DNA: TGTGCCAGCAGCTTAGCGCACAGGATTAACACCGGGGAGCTGTTTTTT. V and J are TRBV7-9 and TRBJ2-2, with D perhaps TRBD1 (5 bases). Per germline, CDR1 SEHNR and CDR2 FQNEAQ (reference sequence). The CDR3 extends over 16 amino acids. The V end lost 0 bases, the J end lost 2 bases, and 10 bases lay between the germline ends.

This rearrangement joins TRBV15 to TRBJ2-4, with a weak D call TRBD1 (5 bases). Germline CDR1 LNHNV, CDR2 YYDKDF (reference sequence). The CDR3 is 14 amino acids. The V end lost 4 bases, the J end lost 2 bases, and 9 bases lay between the germline ends. CDR3 sequence: CATSKDSTKNIQYF. CDR3 nucleotide sequence: TGTGCCACCAGCAAAGACAGCACCAAAAACATTCAGTACTTC.

The chain has TRBV29-1 and TRBJ1-4; D remains ambiguous. Deletions cut 4 bases from V and 7 bases from J, with 7 bases between. Germline V lookup: CDR1 SQVTM, CDR2 ANQGSEA. The CDR3 spans 11 residues. The CDR3 loop is CSVVAGEKLFF. The CDR3 DNA reads as TGCAGCGTTGTCGCGGGTGAAAAACTGTTTTTT.

The chain is built from TRBV28 and TRBJ2-5; D unclear. This CDR3 comprises 14 residues. Germline lookup yields CDR1 MDHEN and CDR2 SYDVKM. Between the trimmed V and J ends, which lost 7 bases and 1 base, there was a span of 13 bases. The CDR3 coding sequence is TGTGCCAGCACCTCTCGGACGTTCCAAGAGACCCAGTACTTC. This gives the protein CASTSRTFQETQYF.

The chain has TRBV24-1 and TRBJ2-1; 13 bases match TRBD2. Germline V gene sequence: CDR1 KGHDR, CDR2 SFDVKD. The CDR3 length is 16 residues. The V gene end was trimmed by 3 bases and the J gene end by 10 bases; junction bases not matched to a gene: 8. The CDR3 DNA reads as TGTGCCACCAGTGATCCCGGACTAGCGGGAGTTTGGGAGCAGTTCTTC. The encoded protein is CATSDPGLAGVWEQFF.

The chain is built from TRBV2 and TRBJ1-4, with 8 bases lining up with TRBD1. Trimming at V came to 6 bases and at J to 4 bases, leaving 4 bases not matched to a gene. The V gene's germline CDR1 is SNHLY and CDR2 FYNNEI. CDR3 length: 14 amino acids. The CDR3 nucleotides are TGTGCCAGCAGAGGACAGGGAGGTAATGAAAAACTGTTTTTT. It codes for CASRGQGGNEKLFF.

The gene calls are TRBV7-8 and TRBJ1-6, with D unclear. Germline V gene lookup returns CDR1 SGHVS and CDR2 FQNEAQ. Trimming removed 2 bases from V and 0 bases from J, with 11 bases in between. The CDR3 sequence is 17 residues long. CDR3 in DNA: TGTGCCAGCAGCTTATTGAGGGATCTCTCCTATAATTCACCCCTCCACTTT. This sequence encodes CASSLLRDLSYNSPLHF.

V and J are TRBV5-1 and TRBJ2-5, with D possibly being TRBD1 (7 bases). Trimming removed 0 bases from V and 4 bases from J, with 13 bases in between. The CDR3 totals 15 residues. CDR1 and CDR2 from the germline V gene are SGHRS and YFSETQ. The CDR3 DNA follows: TGCGCCAGCAGCTTGGAGGGCAGGGGGGCAGAGACCCAGTACTTC. Translated: CASSLEGRGAETQYF.

The rearrangement links TRBV19 to TRBJ1-6; 8 bases map to TRBD1. V shed 3 bases and J 6 bases; nucleotides not matched to a gene: 4. Looked up from germline, CDR1 is LNHDA and CDR2 is SQIVND (reference sequence). This CDR3 contains 15 residues. The CDR3 is CASSIAQGGNSPLHF. CDR3 DNA: TGTGCCAGTAGTATCGCACAGGGGGGTAATTCACCCCTCCACTTT.

The chain joins TRBV28 to TRBJ2-7; D gene ambiguous. Trimming pared 5 bases from V and 3 bases from J, leaving 8 bases between. This CDR3 has 12 amino acids. Germline CDR1 reads MDHEN; CDR2 reads SYDVKM. CDR3 DNA: TGTGCCAGCAGTCTATCATACTACGAGCAGTACTTC. Its translation: CASSLSYYEQYF.

The chain combines TRBV5-1 with TRBJ1-1; 9 nucleotides match TRBD1. Trimming cost V 7 bases and J 11 bases; bases outside gene matches: 12. The CDR3 consists of 13 residues. Germline assignment: CDR1 SGHRS and CDR2 YFSETQ. CDR3 DNA sequence: TGCGCCAGCGCTCCCGGGACAGGGACTTTCGCTTTCTTT. It translates to CASAPGTGTFAFF.

V is TRBV9 and J is TRBJ2-3, with 10 bases aligning to TRBD2. V was clipped by 3 bases and J by 7 bases; unmatched bases: 11. The germline V gene encodes CDR1 SGDLS and CDR2 YYNGEE. This CDR3 comprises 16 residues. In DNA form, the CDR3 reads TGTGCCAGCAGCGGGACTAGCGGATCACAGGGGAATACGCAGTATTTT. This sequence encodes CASSGTSGSQGNTQYF.

This clone was seen more than once but under ten times. The genes are TRBV14 and TRBJ2-3, with D perhaps TRBD1 (8 bases). V dropped 3 bases and J dropped 4 bases, with 14 bases sitting between them. Germline V lookup: CDR1 SGHDN, CDR2 FVKESK. The CDR3 length is 15 residues. The CDR3 protein is CASSQRAGQADTQYF. The CDR3 DNA reads as TGTGCCAGCAGCCAGCGAGCGGGACAGGCAGATACGCAGTATTTT. The variable domain in full, completed from reference TRBV14 and TRBJ2-3, reads EAGVTQFPSHSVIEKGQTVTLRCDPISGHDNLYWYRRVMGKEIKFLLHFVKESKQDESGMPNNRFLAERTGGTYSTLKVQPAELEDSGVYFCASSQRAGQADTQYFGPGTRLTVL.